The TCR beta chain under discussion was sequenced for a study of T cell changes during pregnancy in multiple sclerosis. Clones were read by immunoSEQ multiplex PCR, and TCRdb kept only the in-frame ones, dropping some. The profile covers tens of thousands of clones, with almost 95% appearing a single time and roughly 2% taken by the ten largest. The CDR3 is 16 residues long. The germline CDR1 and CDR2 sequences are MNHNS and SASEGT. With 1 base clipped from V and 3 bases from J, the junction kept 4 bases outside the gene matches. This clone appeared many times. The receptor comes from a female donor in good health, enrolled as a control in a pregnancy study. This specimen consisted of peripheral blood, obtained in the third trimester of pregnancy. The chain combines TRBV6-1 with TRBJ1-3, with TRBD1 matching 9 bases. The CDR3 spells CASSEEEGQGGNTIYF. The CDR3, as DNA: TGTGCCAGCAGTGAAGAAGAGGGACAGGGTGGAAACACCATATATTTT.